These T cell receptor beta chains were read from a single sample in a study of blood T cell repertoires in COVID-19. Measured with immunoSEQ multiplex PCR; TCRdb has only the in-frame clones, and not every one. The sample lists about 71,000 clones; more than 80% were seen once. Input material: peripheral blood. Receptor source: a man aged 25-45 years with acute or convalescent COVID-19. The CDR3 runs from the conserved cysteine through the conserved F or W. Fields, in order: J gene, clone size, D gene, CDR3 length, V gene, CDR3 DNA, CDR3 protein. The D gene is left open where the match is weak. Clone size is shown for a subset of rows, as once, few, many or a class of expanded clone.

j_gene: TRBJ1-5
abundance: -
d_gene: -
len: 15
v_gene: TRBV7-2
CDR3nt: TGTGCCAGCAGCTTAACGTACAGGGGCAATCAGCCCCAGCATTTT
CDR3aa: CASSLTYRGNQPQHF

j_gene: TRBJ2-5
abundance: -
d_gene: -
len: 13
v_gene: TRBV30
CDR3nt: TGTGCCTGGAGTCCACTAGTTGGGGAGACCCAGTACTTC
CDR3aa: CAWSPLVGETQYF

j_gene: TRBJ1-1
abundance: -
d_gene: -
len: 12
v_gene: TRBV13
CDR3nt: TGTGCCAGCAGCCTTACGGACAGCGAAGCTTTCTTT
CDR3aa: CASSLTDSEAFF

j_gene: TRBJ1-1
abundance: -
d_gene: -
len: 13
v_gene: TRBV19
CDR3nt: TGTGCCAGTAGTGCTCAGAAGAACACTGAAGCTTTCTTT
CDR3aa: CASSAQKNTEAFF

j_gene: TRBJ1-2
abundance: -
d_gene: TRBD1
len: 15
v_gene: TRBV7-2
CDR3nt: TGTGCCAGCAGCTTAGAGGGACAGCCCTACTATGGCTACACCTTC
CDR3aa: CASSLEGQPYYGYTF

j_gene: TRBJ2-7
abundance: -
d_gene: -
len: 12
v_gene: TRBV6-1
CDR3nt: TGTGCCAGCAGTGAAGCCCTTCTCGAGCAGTACTTC
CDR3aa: CASSEALLEQYF

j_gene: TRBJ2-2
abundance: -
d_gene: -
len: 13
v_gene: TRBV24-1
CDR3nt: TGTGCCACCGAGAGACAGAACACCGGGGAGCTGTTTTTT
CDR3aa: CATERQNTGELFF

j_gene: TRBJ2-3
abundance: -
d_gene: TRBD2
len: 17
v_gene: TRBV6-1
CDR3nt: TGTGCCAGCAGTGAAGCGCCACCCCTAGCGGGCACAGATACGCAGTATTTT
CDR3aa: CASSEAPPLAGTDTQYF

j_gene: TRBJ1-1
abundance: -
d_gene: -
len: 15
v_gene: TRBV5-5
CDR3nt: TGTGCCAGCAGCTTTGGACAGTCTGTGAACACTGAAGCTTTCTTT
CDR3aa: CASSFGQSVNTEAFF

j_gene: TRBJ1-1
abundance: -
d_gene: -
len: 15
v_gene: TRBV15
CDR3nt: TGTGCCACCAGCAGGCCCCGGGAGTGGAGCACTGAAGCTTTCTTT
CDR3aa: CATSRPREWSTEAFF

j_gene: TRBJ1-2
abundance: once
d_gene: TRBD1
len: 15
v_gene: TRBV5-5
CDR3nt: TGTGCCAGCAGCTTGGGACAGGGTTTCAACTATGGCTACACCTTC
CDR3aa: CASSLGQGFNYGYTF

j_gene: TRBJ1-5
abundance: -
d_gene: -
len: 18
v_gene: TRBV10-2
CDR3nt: TGCGCCAGCAGTGGGACGATGACCCCGGGACAAAACAATCAGCCCCAGCATTTT
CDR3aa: CASSGTMTPGQNNQPQHF

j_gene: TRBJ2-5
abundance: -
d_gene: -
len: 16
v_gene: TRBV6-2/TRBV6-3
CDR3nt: TGTGCCAGCAGGTACCGGGCCCGGAGGGCCCAAGAGACCCAGTACTTC
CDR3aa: CASRYRARRAQETQYF

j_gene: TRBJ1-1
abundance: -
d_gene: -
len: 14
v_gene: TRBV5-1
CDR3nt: TGCGCCAGCAGCTTGGGCAGCGACAACACTGAAGCTTTCTTT
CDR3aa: CASSLGSDNTEAFF

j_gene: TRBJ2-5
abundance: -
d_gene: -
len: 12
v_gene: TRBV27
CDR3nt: TGTGCCAGCAGGTGGGCCTGGGAGACCCAGTACTTC
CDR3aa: CASRWAWETQYF

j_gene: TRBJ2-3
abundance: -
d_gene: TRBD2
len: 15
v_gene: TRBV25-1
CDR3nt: TGTGCCAGCAGCGGGACTAGCGGGATCACAGATACGCAGTATTTT
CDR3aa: CASSGTSGITDTQYF

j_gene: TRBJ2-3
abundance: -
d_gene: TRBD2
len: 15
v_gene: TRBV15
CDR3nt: TGTGCCACCAGCACAGCACTAGCGAACACAGATACGCAGTATTTT
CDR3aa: CATSTALANTDTQYF

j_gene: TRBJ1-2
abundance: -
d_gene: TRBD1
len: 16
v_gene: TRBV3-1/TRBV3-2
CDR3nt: TGTGCCAGCAGCCACATGGACAGGGTCAGTAACTATGGCTACACCTTC
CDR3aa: CASSHMDRVSNYGYTF

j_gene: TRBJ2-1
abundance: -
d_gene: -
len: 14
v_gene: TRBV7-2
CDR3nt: TGTGCCAGCAGCTTATTCGGGAGCCACAATGAGCAGTTCTTC
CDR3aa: CASSLFGSHNEQFF

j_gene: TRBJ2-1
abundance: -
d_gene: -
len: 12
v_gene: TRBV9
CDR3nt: TGTGCCAGCGGAACTAATAGCAATGAGCAGTTCTTC
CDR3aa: CASGTNSNEQFF

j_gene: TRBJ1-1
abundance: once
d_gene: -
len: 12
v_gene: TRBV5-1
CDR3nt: TGCGCCAGCAGCGAGGGTAGAGCTGAAGCTTTCTTT
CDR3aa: CASSEGRAEAFF

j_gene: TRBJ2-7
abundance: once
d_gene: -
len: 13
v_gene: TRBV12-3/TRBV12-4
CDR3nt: TGTGCCAGCAGTTCCCAAGGGGCCTACGAGCAGTACTTC
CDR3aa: CASSSQGAYEQYF

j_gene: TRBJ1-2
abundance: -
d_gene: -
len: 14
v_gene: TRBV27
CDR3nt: TGTGCCAGCAGTTTATGGGGAGGGAACTATGGCTACACCTTC
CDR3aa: CASSLWGGNYGYTF

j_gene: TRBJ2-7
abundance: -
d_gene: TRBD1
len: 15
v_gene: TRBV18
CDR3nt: TGTGCCAGCTCAGCAAGGACAGGCAAACCTTACGAGCAGTACTTC
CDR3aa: CASSARTGKPYEQYF

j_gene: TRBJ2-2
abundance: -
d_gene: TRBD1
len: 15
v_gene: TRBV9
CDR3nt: TGTGCCAGCAGCGCACCCGGACAGGGCACCGGGGAGCTGTTTTTT
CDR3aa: CASSAPGQGTGELFF

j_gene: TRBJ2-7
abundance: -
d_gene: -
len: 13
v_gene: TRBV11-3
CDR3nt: TGTGCCAGCAGCTTAGAAGGGGTTCACGAGCAGTACTTC
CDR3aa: CASSLEGVHEQYF

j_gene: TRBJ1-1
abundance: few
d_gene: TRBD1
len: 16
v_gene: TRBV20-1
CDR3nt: TGCAGTGCTAGTGGACCCGGGACAGGGCTGAACACTGAAGCTTTCTTT
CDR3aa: CSASGPGTGLNTEAFF

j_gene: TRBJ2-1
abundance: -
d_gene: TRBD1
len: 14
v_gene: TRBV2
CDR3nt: TGTGCCACCAAAGTGGACAGGACCTTCAATGAGCAGTTCTTC
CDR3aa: CATKVDRTFNEQFF

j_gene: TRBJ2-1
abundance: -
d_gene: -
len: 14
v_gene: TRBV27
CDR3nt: TGTGCCAGCAGTTTATTGGGCTTATCATGGGAGCAGTTCTTC
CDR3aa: CASSLLGLSWEQFF

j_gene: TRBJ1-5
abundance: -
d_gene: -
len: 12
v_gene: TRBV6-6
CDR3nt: TGTGCCAGCAGCGGACAGAATCAGCCCCAGCATTTT
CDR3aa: CASSGQNQPQHF

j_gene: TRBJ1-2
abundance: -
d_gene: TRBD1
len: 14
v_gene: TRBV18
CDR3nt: TGTGCCAGCTCACCCCAGGGGGACTACTATGGCTACACCTTC
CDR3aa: CASSPQGDYYGYTF

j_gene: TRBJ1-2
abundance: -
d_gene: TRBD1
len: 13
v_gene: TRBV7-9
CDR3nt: TGTGCCAGCAGCGCAGGACAGGGGATGTCCTACACCTTC
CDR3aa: CASSAGQGMSYTF

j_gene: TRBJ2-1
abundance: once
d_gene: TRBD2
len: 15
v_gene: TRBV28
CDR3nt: TGTGCCAGCAGTTTAGCTAGCGGGATTTACAATGAGCAGTTCTTC
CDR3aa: CASSLASGIYNEQFF

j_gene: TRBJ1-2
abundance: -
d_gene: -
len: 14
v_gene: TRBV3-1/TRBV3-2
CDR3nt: TGTGCCAGCAGCCAAGAGGGTAGCGGGTATGGCTACACCTTC
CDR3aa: CASSQEGSGYGYTF

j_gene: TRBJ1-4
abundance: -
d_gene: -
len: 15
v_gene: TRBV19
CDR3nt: TGTGCCAGTAGTATAGATCACCGGACTAATGAAAAACTGTTTTTT
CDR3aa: CASSIDHRTNEKLFF